This entry features one T cell receptor (beta chain) sequence. The target antigen is unknown. The junction shows a germline mismatch at one end, possibly a read error. The data originate from a study of cytomegalovirus exposure and HLA in healthy donors. At the level of the study: Of all 400 or so donors who were genotyped, 75% to 85% belonged to the Caucasian-associated ancestry cluster. Findings and caveats of the study: According to the study, around 160 TCR beta chains were cytomegalovirus-associated. Apparent HLA restriction characterized most CMV-associated TCR beta chains in a later analysis.

The PCR used 60 Vbeta and 13 Jbeta primers. Here immunoSEQ multiplex PCR was the method, and the copy in TCRdb shows in-frame clones only, minus some. The listing contains 45,000 to 60,000 clones. Germline loops: CDR1 LNHNV, CDR2 YYDKDF (reference sequence). The CDR3 has 13 amino acids. The sequenced sample was PBMCs. This receptor was taken from a male donor in good health and CMV-seronegative. The rearrangement joins TRBV15 to TRBJ1-1; D may be TRBD1 (5 bases). CDR3 residues: CATSRDGVQVPVF. The CDR3 region has the DNA TGTGCCACCAGCAGAGATGGGGTACAGGTACCCGTTTTT.